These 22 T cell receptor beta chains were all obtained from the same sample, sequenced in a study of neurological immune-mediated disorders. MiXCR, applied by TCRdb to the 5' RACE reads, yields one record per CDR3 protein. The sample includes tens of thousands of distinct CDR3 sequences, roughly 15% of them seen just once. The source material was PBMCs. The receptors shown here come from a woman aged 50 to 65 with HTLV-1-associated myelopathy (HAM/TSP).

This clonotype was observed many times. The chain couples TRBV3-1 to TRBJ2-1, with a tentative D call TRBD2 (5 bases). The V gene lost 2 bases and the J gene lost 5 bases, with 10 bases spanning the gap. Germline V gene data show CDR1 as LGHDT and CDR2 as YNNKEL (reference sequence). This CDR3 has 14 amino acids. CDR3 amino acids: CASSQHPGNNEQFF. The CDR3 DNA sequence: TGTGCCAGCAGCCAACACCCGGGAAACAATGAGCAGTTCTTC.

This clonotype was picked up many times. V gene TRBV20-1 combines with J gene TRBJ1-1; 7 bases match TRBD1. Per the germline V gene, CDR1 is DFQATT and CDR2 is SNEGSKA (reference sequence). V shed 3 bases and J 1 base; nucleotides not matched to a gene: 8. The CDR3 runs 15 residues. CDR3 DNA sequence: TGCAGTGCTAGTAGGGACAGCACTACGAACACTGAAGCTTTCTTT. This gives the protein CSASRDSTTNTEAFF.

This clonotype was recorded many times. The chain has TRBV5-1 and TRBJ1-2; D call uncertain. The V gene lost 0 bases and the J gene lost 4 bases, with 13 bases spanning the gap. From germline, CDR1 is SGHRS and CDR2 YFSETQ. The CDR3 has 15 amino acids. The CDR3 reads CASSLDGDGSYGYTF. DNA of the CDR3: TGCGCCAGCAGCTTGGATGGGGATGGGAGCTATGGCTACACCTTC.

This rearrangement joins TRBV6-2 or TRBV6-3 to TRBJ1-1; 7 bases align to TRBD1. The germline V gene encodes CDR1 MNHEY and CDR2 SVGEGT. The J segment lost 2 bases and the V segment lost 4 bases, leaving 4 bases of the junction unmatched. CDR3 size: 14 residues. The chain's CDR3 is CASSSNRGNTEAFF. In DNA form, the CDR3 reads TGTGCCAGCAGTTCGAACAGGGGAAACACTGAAGCTTTCTTT.

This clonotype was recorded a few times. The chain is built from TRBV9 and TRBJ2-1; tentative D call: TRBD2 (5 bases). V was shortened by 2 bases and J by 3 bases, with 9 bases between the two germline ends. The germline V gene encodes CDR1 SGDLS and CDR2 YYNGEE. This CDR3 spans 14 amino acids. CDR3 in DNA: TGTGCCAGCAGCGTTACCGGGGACTACAATGAGCAGTTCTTC. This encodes CASSVTGDYNEQFF.

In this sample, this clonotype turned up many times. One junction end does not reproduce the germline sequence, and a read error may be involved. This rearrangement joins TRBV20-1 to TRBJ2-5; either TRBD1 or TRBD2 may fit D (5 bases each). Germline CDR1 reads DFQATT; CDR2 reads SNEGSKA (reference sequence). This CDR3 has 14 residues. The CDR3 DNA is TGCAGTGCGTACCTGGGGACCAGCCAAGAGTCCCAGTACTTC. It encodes CSAYLGTSQESQYF.

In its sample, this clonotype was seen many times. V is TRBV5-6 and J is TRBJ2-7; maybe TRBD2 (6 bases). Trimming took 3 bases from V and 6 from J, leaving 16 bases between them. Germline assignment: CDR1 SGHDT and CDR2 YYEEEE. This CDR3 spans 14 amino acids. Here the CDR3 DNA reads TGTGCCAGCAGCTGGTTGGGCGGGGATGTCGAGCAGTACGTC. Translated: CASSWLGGDVEQYV.

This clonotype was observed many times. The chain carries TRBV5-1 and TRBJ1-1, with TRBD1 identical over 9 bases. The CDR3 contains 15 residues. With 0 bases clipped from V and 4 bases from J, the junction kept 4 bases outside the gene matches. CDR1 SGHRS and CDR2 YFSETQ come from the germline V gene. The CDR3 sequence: CASSLGLGQGTEAFF. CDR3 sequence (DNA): TGCGCCAGCAGCTTGGGACTGGGACAGGGCACTGAAGCTTTCTTT.

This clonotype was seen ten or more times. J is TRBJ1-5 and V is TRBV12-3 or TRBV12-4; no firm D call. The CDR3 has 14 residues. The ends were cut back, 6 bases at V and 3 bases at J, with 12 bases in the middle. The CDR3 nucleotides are TGTGCCAGCAGCTCGGGGTATAACAATCAGCCCCAGCATTTT. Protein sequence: CASSSGYNNQPQHF.

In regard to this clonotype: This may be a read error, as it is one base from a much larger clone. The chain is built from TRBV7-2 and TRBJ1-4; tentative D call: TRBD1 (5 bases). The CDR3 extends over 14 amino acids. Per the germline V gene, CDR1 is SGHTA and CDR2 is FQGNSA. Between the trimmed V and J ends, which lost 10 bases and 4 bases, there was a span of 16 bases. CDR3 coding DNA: TGTGCCAACAGACCGGGACGGAATAATGAAAAACTGTTTTTT. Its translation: CANRPGRNNEKLFF.

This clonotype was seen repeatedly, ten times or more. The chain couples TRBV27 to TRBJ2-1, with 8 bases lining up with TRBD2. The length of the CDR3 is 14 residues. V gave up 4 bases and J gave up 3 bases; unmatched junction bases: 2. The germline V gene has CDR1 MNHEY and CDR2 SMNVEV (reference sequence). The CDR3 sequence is CASSWLAGYNEQFF. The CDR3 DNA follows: TGTGCCAGCAGTTGGCTAGCGGGCTACAATGAGCAGTTCTTC.

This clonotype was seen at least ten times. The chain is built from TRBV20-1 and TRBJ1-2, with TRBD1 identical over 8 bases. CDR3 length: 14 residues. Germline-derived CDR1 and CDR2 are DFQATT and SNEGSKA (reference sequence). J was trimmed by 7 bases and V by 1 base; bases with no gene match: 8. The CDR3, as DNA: TGCAGTGCTAGAGTTAACAGGGGGGTTTTTGGCTACACCTTC. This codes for CSARVNRGVFGYTF.

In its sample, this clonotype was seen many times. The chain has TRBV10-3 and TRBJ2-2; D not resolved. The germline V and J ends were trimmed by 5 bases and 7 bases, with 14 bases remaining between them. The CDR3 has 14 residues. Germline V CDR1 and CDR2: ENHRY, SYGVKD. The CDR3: CAISLERAIGELFF. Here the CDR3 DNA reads TGTGCCATCAGTCTGGAGCGAGCGATCGGGGAGCTGTTTTTT.

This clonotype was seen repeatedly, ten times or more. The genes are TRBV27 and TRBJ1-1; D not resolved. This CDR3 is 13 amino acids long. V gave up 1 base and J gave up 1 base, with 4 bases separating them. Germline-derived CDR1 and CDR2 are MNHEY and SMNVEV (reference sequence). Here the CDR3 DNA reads TGTGCCAGCAGTTTATTCCGGAACACTGAAGCTTTCTTT. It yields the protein CASSLFRNTEAFF.

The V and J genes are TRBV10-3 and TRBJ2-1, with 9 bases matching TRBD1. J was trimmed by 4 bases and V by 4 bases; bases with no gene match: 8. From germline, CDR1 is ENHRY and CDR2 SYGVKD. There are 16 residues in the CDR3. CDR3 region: CAISGSGTGSYNEQFF. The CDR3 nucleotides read TGTGCCATCAGTGGCTCCGGGACAGGGTCGTACAATGAGCAGTTCTTC.

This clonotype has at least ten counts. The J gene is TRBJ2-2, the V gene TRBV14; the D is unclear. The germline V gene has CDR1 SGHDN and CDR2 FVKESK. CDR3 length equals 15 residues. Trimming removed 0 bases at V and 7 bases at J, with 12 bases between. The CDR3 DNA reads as TGTGCCAGCAGCCAAGACTACGGGTGGGGCGGGGAGCTGTTTTTT. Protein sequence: CASSQDYGWGGELFF.

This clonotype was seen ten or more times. The CDR3 here is CATQLTGELFF. DNA for the CDR3: TGTGCCACCCAGCTGACCGGGGAGCTGTTTTTT. The chain recombines TRBV28 with TRBJ2-2; unclear D gene. This CDR3 spans 11 amino acids. Germline CDR1 reads MDHEN; CDR2 reads SYDVKM. The germline V and J ends were trimmed by 10 bases and 5 bases, with 8 bases remaining between them. Together with reference TRBV28 and TRBJ2-2, the CDR3 gives the full variable domain: DVKVTQSSRYLVKRTGEKVFLECVQDMDHENMFWYRQDPGLGLRLIYFSYDVKMKEKGDIPEGYSVSREKKERFSLILESASTNQTSMYLCATQLTGELFFGEGSRLTVL.

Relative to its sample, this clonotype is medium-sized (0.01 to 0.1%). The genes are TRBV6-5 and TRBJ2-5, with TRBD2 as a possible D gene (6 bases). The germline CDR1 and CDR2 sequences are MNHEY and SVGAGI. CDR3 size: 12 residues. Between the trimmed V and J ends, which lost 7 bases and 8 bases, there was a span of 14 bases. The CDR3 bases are TGTGCCAGCAACCCGGGACTCTCCACCCAGTACTTC. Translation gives CASNPGLSTQYF.

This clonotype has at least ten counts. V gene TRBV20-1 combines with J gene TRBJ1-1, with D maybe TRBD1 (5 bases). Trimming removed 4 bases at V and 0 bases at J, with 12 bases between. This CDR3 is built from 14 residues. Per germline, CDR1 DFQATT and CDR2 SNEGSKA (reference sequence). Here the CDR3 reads CSATNGGLNTEAFF. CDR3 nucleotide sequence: TGCAGTGCTACGAACGGGGGTCTGAACACTGAAGCTTTCTTT.

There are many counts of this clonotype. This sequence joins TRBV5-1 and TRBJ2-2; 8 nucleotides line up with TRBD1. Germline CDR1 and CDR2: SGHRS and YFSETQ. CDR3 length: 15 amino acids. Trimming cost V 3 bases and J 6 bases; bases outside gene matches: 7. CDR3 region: CASSSQGARAGELFF. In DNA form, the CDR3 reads TGCGCCAGCAGCTCGCAGGGGGCGAGGGCCGGGGAGCTGTTTTTT.

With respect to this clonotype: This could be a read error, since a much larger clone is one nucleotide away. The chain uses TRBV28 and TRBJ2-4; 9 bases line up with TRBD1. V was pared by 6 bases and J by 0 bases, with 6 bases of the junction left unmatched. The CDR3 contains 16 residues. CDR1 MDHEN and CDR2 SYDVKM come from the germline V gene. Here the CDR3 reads CASRDTGGLAKNIQYF. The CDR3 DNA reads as TGTGCCAGCAGAGATACAGGGGGCCTAGCCAAAAACATTCAGTACTTC.

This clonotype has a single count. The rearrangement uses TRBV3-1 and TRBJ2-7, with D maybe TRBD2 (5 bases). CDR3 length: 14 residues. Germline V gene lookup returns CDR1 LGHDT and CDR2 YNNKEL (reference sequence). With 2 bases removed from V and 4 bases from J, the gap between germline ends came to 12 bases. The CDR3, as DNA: TGTGCCAGCAGCCAACGGGAAGGTCATTACGAGCAGTACTTC. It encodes CASSQREGHYEQYF.